Included here is one TCR beta chain sequence, with context. Its antigen is not known. From the multiplex PCR reads, TCRdb called clonotypes with MiXCR, one entry per CDR3 protein. The table includes about 130,000 distinct CDR3 sequences, 21% detected once. This specimen comes from a study of breast tumors, draining lymph nodes, adjacent tissues. This CDR3 comprises 13 residues. The V gene's germline CDR1 is LNHDA and CDR2 SQIVND (reference sequence). Trimming removed 5 bases at V and 5 bases at J, with 10 bases between. Axillary draining lymph nodes of breast cancer patients supplied the node samples. Whole-study results and caveats: The lymph node origin of tumor T cells was framed as consistent with a hypothesis, not demonstrated. The data were judged consistent with most tumor T cells coming from lymph node and expanding in tumor. Tumor and nontumor repertoires were significantly more similar in luminal-like than in basal-like breast cancer. Tumors had less TCR diversity than lymph nodes, more than nontumor tissue.

The J gene is TRBJ2-1, the V gene TRBV19, with D tentatively TRBD2 (5 bases). Sequencing was performed on axillary lymph node tissue. The receptor comes from a female donor with breast cancer. Some clones in this sample may be carry-over from other donors' samples. The CDR3 nucleotides read TGTGCCAGTAGTGGAACGGGAAACAATGAGCAGTTCTTC. As protein: CASSGTGNNEQFF.